Each of the 24 T cell receptor beta chains below was sequenced from the same sample in a study of cytomegalovirus exposure and HLA in healthy donors. This PCR relied on a set of 60 Vbeta primers and 13 Jbeta primers. TCRdb's copy holds only in-frame clones and misses some; the assay was immunoSEQ multiplex PCR. In all, the sample yields 70,000 to 75,000 clones. Input material: PBMCs. The origin of the receptors is a female donor in good health and CMV-seropositive.

V usage is TRBV11-3 and J usage is TRBJ1-1; 7 bases fit TRBD1. Germline assignment: CDR1 SGHNT and CDR2 YENEEA. J was trimmed by 6 bases and V by 6 bases; bases with no gene match: 7. CDR3 length equals 13 residues. CDR3 amino acids: CASRYSQGAEAFF. The CDR3, as DNA: TGTGCCAGCAGATACAGTCAGGGGGCTGAAGCTTTCTTT.

This chain joins TRBV5-1 and TRBJ2-1, with a weak D call TRBD2 (6 bases). The CDR3 has 15 amino acids. The V gene's germline CDR1 is SGHRS and CDR2 YFSETQ. The V end was cut by 1 base, the J end by 9 bases, with 17 bases between. For the CDR3, the DNA is TGCGCCAGCAGCTTGTCGACGGGGGACGTCGGTGAGCAGTTCTTC. This codes for CASSLSTGDVGEQFF.

V usage is TRBV28 and J usage is TRBJ1-4; 8 nucleotides agree with TRBD1. In germline, CDR1 is MDHEN, CDR2 SYDVKM. The CDR3 sequence is 15 residues long. Germline trimming cut 6 bases from V and 8 bases from J; bases unmatched to any gene: 11. CDR3 bases: TGTGCCAGCAGGGGGGCCGGACAGGGTGACGAAAAACTGTTTTTT. It is translated as CASRGAGQGDEKLFF.

The chain is built from TRBV4-2 and TRBJ1-5, with 7 positions matching TRBD1. Trimming at V came to 2 bases and at J to 4 bases, leaving 5 bases not matched to a gene. The CDR3 consists of 15 residues. Germline CDR1 reads LGHNA; CDR2 reads YNFKEQ. As DNA, the CDR3 is TGTGCCAGCAGCCAAAAGACAGGGCAAAATCAGCCCCAGCATTTT. This codes for CASSQKTGQNQPQHF.

With respect to this clone: A read error may produce the germline difference seen at one junction end. The chain uses TRBV29-1 and TRBJ2-1; a possible D gene is TRBD1 (6 bases). The CDR3 consists of 16 residues. Germline V CDR1 and CDR2: SQVTM, ANQGSEA. The CDR3: CSVEPPGHFSDNEQFF. CDR3 DNA: TGCAGCGTTGAACCCCCGGGACATTTCTCCGACAATGAGCAGTTCTTC.

The chain couples TRBV4-1 to TRBJ2-3; TRBD1 matches at 10 bases. Per germline, CDR1 MGHRA and CDR2 YSYEKL. The CDR3 runs 16 residues. J gave up 5 bases and V 0 bases, and 5 bases lay outside the gene matches. DNA of the CDR3: TGCGCCAGCAGCCAAGAGGGGACAGGGGTGAGAGATACGCAGTATTTT. It yields the protein CASSQEGTGVRDTQYF.

This sequence joins TRBV7-6 and TRBJ2-3; D is ambiguous. Germline V lookup: CDR1 SGHVS, CDR2 FNYEAQ. This CDR3 is built from 14 residues. The ends were cut back, 4 bases at V and 8 bases at J, with 16 bases in the middle. Here the CDR3 DNA reads TGTGCCAGCAGCTCTCTATCCATTAGAGGTACGCAGTATTTT. Translated, it gives CASSSLSIRGTQYF.

CDR3 sequence: CASSGGLAGAYEQYF. CDR3 in DNA: TGTGCCAGCAGTGGAGGACTAGCGGGGGCCTACGAGCAGTACTTC. This chain uses TRBV6-5 with TRBJ2-7, with 13 bases that match TRBD2. Germline lookup yields CDR1 MNHEY and CDR2 SVGAGI. The CDR3 extends over 15 amino acids. With V trimmed by 5 bases and J by 2 bases, 3 bases remained unmatched.

V is TRBV28 and J is TRBJ1-1, with a weak D call TRBD1 (6 bases). The CDR3 is 15 residues long. Germline V gene sequence: CDR1 MDHEN, CDR2 SYDVKM. V shed 7 bases and J shed 4 bases, with 19 bases lying between them. CDR3 protein: CASTLPGQILTEAFF. The CDR3 DNA sequence: TGTGCCAGCACCTTACCCGGACAGATACTCACTGAAGCTTTCTTT.

The chain links TRBV11-3 to TRBJ2-3; 8 nucleotides agree with TRBD1. Trimming removed 1 base from V and 0 bases from J; junction bases left unmatched: 3. This CDR3 spans 16 amino acids. Germline assignment: CDR1 SGHNT and CDR2 YENEEA. CDR3 in amino acids: CASSLGDRTSTDTQYF. The CDR3 DNA reads as TGTGCCAGCAGCTTAGGGGACAGGACTAGCACAGATACGCAGTATTTT.

As regards this clone: No DNA is shown, since the ends of the CDR3 on it are uncertain; the CDR3 is the one TCRdb lists. This chain joins TRBV27 and TRBJ2-1; no check of the table's D call, TRBD2, against the DNA was made. The CDR3 spans 14 amino acids, including both terminal residues. Per the germline V gene, CDR1 is MNHEY and CDR2 is SMNVEV (reference sequence). The CDR3 loop reads CASSSSTSGNEQFF.

The rearrangement uses TRBV7-2 and TRBJ2-3, with a weak D call TRBD1 (6 bases). Trimming cost V 1 base and J 4 bases, with 9 bases left between them. The CDR3 is 14 residues long. The germline gives CDR1 SGHTA, CDR2 FQGNSA. This CDR3 reads CASSLGQVPDTQYF. CDR3 nucleotides: TGTGCCAGCAGCTTAGGACAGGTCCCAGATACGCAGTATTTT.

In nucleotides, the CDR3 is TGCGCCAGCATGGGAAGCGGCGGGACCCAGTACTTC. Its translation is CASMGSGGTQYF. The gene calls are TRBV5-1 and TRBJ2-5, with a weak D call TRBD2 (5 bases). V dropped 6 bases and J dropped 7 bases, with 13 bases sitting between them. From germline, CDR1 is SGHRS and CDR2 YFSETQ. This CDR3 is built from 12 residues.

CDR3 sequence (DNA): TGTGCCAGTCGCTTAGCGGAGAACACCGGGGAGCTGTTTTTT. Translating gives CASRLAENTGELFF. The rearrangement uses TRBV19 and TRBJ2-2, with D possibly matching TRBD2 (6 bases). Looked up from germline, CDR1 is LNHDA and CDR2 is SQIVND (reference sequence). CDR3 length: 14 amino acids. V was shortened by 8 bases and J by 1 base, with 11 bases between the two germline ends.

The J gene is TRBJ1-2, the V gene TRBV20-1, with a weak D call TRBD1 (5 bases). Germline CDR1 reads DFQATT; CDR2 reads SNEGSKA (reference sequence). The V end lost 6 bases, the J end lost 4 bases, and 9 bases lay between the germline ends. The CDR3 is made up of 11 amino acids. CDR3 nucleotides: TGCAGTGCCTTCCAGGGCTATGGCTACACCTTC. Its translation is CSAFQGYGYTF.

Details on this clone: The same CDR3 arises from other DNA sequences in this sample as well. This sequence joins TRBV19 and TRBJ1-5; D remains unclear. The germline V and J ends were trimmed by 7 bases and 10 bases, with 8 bases remaining between them. CDR1 is LNHDA and CDR2 is SQIVND in the germline V gene (reference sequence). The CDR3 is 10 amino acids. This CDR3 is CASKSFPQHF. The CDR3 bases are TGTGCCAGTAAGAGTTTCCCCCAGCATTTT.

The chain employs TRBV5-6 and TRBJ2-7; the D gene is possibly TRBD1 (6 bases). Trimming left V 0 bases short and J 2 bases short, with 12 bases between. The CDR3 length is 15 residues. Per germline, CDR1 SGHDT and CDR2 YYEEEE. CDR3 in DNA: TGTGCCAGCAGCTTGGGGGGGCCGAGGACCTACGAGCAGTACTTC. Amino acids: CASSLGGPRTYEQYF.

J is TRBJ1-1 and V is TRBV7-9; TRBD1 is a possible D gene (5 bases). The CDR3 contains 14 residues. Germline assignment: CDR1 SEHNR and CDR2 FQNEAQ (reference sequence). V lost 2 bases to trimming and J lost 1 base, with 8 bases between them. The CDR3, as DNA: TGTGCCAGCAGCTTAAGGCAGGGGAACACTGAAGCTTTCTTT. Residues: CASSLRQGNTEAFF.

V usage is TRBV6-5 and J usage is TRBJ1-1; unclear D gene. This CDR3 is 15 amino acids long. Germline CDR1 is MNHEY and CDR2 is SVGAGI. V dropped 0 bases and J dropped 3 bases, with 11 bases sitting between them. CDR3 sequence reads: CASSYSGGGDTEAFF. CDR3 DNA: TGTGCCAGCAGTTACTCGGGAGGTGGGGACACTGAAGCTTTCTTT.

The J gene is TRBJ1-1, the V gene TRBV10-3, with TRBD1 as a possible D gene (5 bases). The V and J ends lost 0 bases and 2 bases respectively, with 13 bases between them. The CDR3 is 16 amino acids. Germline-derived CDR1 and CDR2 are ENHRY and SYGVKD. The CDR3 here is CAISESLGGGNTEAFF. The CDR3 bases are TGTGCCATCAGTGAGTCGCTGGGGGGGGGTAACACTGAAGCTTTCTTT.

The CDR3 nucleotides are TGTGCCAGCAGCGTAGTTCCTAGCGGGGACCAAGAGACCCAGTACTTC. This encodes CASSVVPSGDQETQYF. V is TRBV9 and J is TRBJ2-5, with 9 bases matching TRBD2. The CDR3 has 16 residues. CDR1 is SGDLS and CDR2 is YYNGEE in the germline V gene. The junction had 3 bases not matched to a gene; V was cut back by 0 bases and J by 0 bases.

The chain carries TRBV5-8 and TRBJ1-5; D may be TRBD1 (5 bases). V was clipped by 3 bases and J by 2 bases, with 6 bases between them. The CDR3 has 13 residues. Germline-derived CDR1 and CDR2 are SGHTS and YDEGEE. In DNA, the CDR3 is TGTGCCAGCAGCTCCAGGGGCAATCAGCCCCAGCATTTT. Its protein product is CASSSRGNQPQHF.

The V call is TRBV28, the J call TRBJ1-6, with TRBD1 matching over 7 bases. Germline V lookup: CDR1 MDHEN, CDR2 SYDVKM. Trimming cost V 8 bases and J 7 bases; bases outside gene matches: 5. This CDR3 region has 13 residues. CDR3 residues: CASFRDRNSPLHF. The CDR3, as DNA: TGTGCCAGCTTCCGGGACAGAAATTCACCCCTCCACTTT. Filled out from reference TRBV28 and TRBJ1-6, the complete variable domain reads DVKVTQSSRYLVKRTGEKVFLECVQDMDHENMFWYRQDPGLGLRLIYFSYDVKMKEKGDIPEGYSVSREKKERFSLILESASTNQTSMYLCASFRDRNSPLHFGNGTRLTVT.

CDR3 sequence: CASSAGTGFYEQYF. The CDR3 DNA reads as TGTGCCAGCAGCGCCGGGACAGGGTTCTACGAGCAGTACTTC. The rearrangement links TRBV11-1 to TRBJ2-7; 9 bases agree with TRBD1. V dropped 5 bases and J dropped 3; count of bases not matched to a gene: 5. Germline CDR1 reads SGHAT; CDR2 reads FQDESV (reference sequence). The CDR3 spans 14 residues.